The rows below give T cell receptor beta chains drawn from one sample of a study of T cells after yellow fever vaccination. Via MiXCR, TCRdb re-called the 5' RACE reads, giving one row per CDR3 protein. The sample includes approximately 600,000 distinct CDR3 sequences, around 12% of them seen just once. Specimen: PBMCs, collected on the day of the yellow fever booster vaccination. Every receptor here comes from a man aged 25-45 years who received the YFV17D yellow fever vaccine. Each CDR3 is given with its conserved first and last residue. D genes are given only for firm matches. Size is omitted from some rows. Given values are once, few, many or a class for expanded clones.

d_gene	abundance	j_gene	len	v_gene	CDR3nt	CDR3aa
TRBD2	few	TRBJ2-5	16	TRBV20-1	TGCAGTGCTAGTCCTTACGCTAGCGGGGGTCAAGAGACCCAGTACTTC	CSASPYASGGQETQYF
TRBD2	many	TRBJ2-3	17	TRBV7-2	TGTGCCAGCAGCCCTAAAGTTGTAACGGGAGGACCAGATACGCAGTATTTT	CASSPKVVTGGPDTQYF
TRBD2	many	TRBJ2-7	15	TRBV28	TGTGCCAGCATCCCCCGTAGCGGGAGGAACTACGAGCAGTACTTC	CASIPRSGRNYEQYF
NA	NA	TRBJ2-3	15	TRBV25-1	TGTGCCAGCAGTGTAGGGCGGTACAGCACAGATACGCAGTATTTT	CASSVGRYSTDTQYF
TRBD1	NA	TRBJ1-4	14	TRBV27	TGTGCCAGCAGCTACAGGGGGACTAATGAAAAACTGTTTTTT	CASSYRGTNEKLFF
TRBD1	many	TRBJ1-2	13	TRBV5-1	TGCGCCAGCAGCCCAGACAGGGCCGGGGACTACACCTTC	CASSPDRAGDYTF
NA	few	TRBJ1-2	11	TRBV12-3/TRBV12-4	TGTGCCAGCAGATCGATGGGGGGCTACACCTTC	CASRSMGGYTF
NA	many	TRBJ2-1	11	TRBV12-3/TRBV12-4	TGTGCCAGCAGTTTAAAAAATGAGCAGTTCTTC	CASSLKNEQFF
NA	NA	TRBJ2-1	18	TRBV19	TGTGCCAGTAGTGGGGAACCTTACAGGGCCAGGGGATCCAATGAGCAGTTCTTC	CASSGEPYRARGSNEQFF
TRBD2	NA	TRBJ2-2	15	TRBV3-1	TGTGCCAGCAGCTCGGGACTAGCGGGGCGGAATGAGCTGTTTTTT	CASSSGLAGRNELFF
NA	few	TRBJ2-1	13	TRBV12-3/TRBV12-4	TGTGCCAGCAAGTTCGCGGCTGGCAATGAGCAGTTCTTC	CASKFAAGNEQFF
NA	few	TRBJ2-7	13	TRBV5-1	TGCGCCAGCAGCGACCTGAATTCCTACGAGCAGTACTTC	CASSDLNSYEQYF
NA	many	TRBJ1-2	14	TRBV5-6	TGTGCCAGCAGCAATTGGTGGGCCCCCTATGGCTACACCTTC	CASSNWWAPYGYTF
TRBD1	NA	TRBJ1-1	15	TRBV5-1	TGCGCCAGCAGCCAAGGGGACAGATCGAACTCTGAAGCTTTCTTT	CASSQGDRSNSEAFF
TRBD2	NA	TRBJ2-2	14	TRBV10-3	TGTGCCATCAGGCAACGGGAGGGCACCGGGGAGCTGTTTTTT	CAIRQREGTGELFF
NA	NA	TRBJ2-7	15	TRBV9	TGTGCCAGCAGCGTAAGGGGGGTCCTTCTTGACGAGCAGTACTTC	CASSVRGVLLDEQYF
TRBD2	NA	TRBJ2-5	13	TRBV20-1	TGCAGTGCTTCAGCGGGAGTCGGAGAGACCCAGTACTTC	CSASAGVGETQYF
NA	many	TRBJ2-2	12	TRBV5-1	TGCGCCAGCAGCCTCTCTCTAGGGGAGCTGTTTTTT	CASSLSLGELFF
NA	few	TRBJ2-1	15	TRBV9	TGTGCCAGCAGCGCCTCGGGGTTAGGCTACAATGAGCAGTTCTTC	CASSASGLGYNEQFF
NA	many	TRBJ2-7	13	TRBV7-2	TGTGCCAGCAGCTACAACCGGGGGTACGAGCAGTACTTC	CASSYNRGYEQYF
TRBD2	few	TRBJ2-3	14	TRBV20-1	TGCAGTGCTTCACTACTAGCGAGCACAGATACGCAGTATTTT	CSASLLASTDTQYF
TRBD1	many	TRBJ2-7	13	TRBV29-1	TGCAGCGCCTACTCAGGGGGTGAGGGGGAGCAGTACTTC	CSAYSGGEGEQYF
NA	NA	TRBJ1-1	13	TRBV6-1	TGTGCCAGCAGCTGGGCAGGGATTACTGAAGCTTTCTTT	CASSWAGITEAFF
NA	few	TRBJ1-1	15	TRBV6-5	TGTGCCAGCAGTTACTCGAGGTATGTCAACACTGAAGCTTTCTTT	CASSYSRYVNTEAFF
TRBD2	few	TRBJ2-1	15	TRBV7-2	TGTGCCAGCAGCTCCGATCAACTAGGCGGGAGGGCCAAGTTCTTC	CASSSDQLGGRAKFF
NA	few	TRBJ2-1	12	TRBV24-1	TGTGCCTCTGGGCGAGAGTACAATGAGCAGTTCTTC	CASGREYNEQFF
NA	few	TRBJ2-7	12	TRBV29-1	TGCAGCGTTGATGGGTTGGGGACCGAGCAGTACTTC	CSVDGLGTEQYF
TRBD2	NA	TRBJ2-1	17	TRBV4-1	TGCGCCAGCAGCCAAGAGCGGCTAGCGGAATCCTACAATGAGCAGTTCTTC	CASSQERLAESYNEQFF
TRBD2	few	TRBJ2-7	14	TRBV5-1	TGCGCCAGCAGCGCTAGCGGGATCGGTTACGAGCAGTACTTC	CASSASGIGYEQYF
NA	few	TRBJ1-2	14	TRBV5-1	TGCGCCAGCAGTTCGGACACCGCTAACTATGGCTACACCTTC	CASSSDTANYGYTF
TRBD1	NA	TRBJ2-7	16	TRBV20-1	TGCAGTGCTAGTGGTCGTTTGGACAGGAGCTCCTACGAGCAGTACTTC	CSASGRLDRSSYEQYF
NA	NA	TRBJ2-5	15	TRBV6-5	TGTGCCAGCAGTTACGACGGGACGGCTGCGGGGACCCAGTACTTC	CASSYDGTAAGTQYF
NA	few	TRBJ2-7	15	TRBV10-3	TGTGCCATCAGTGAGTCCCCCGACAGATCCTACGAGCAGTACTTC	CAISESPDRSYEQYF
TRBD2	few	TRBJ2-1	14	TRBV20-1	TGCAGTGCTCGGACTAGCGGGAGTCTCAATGAGCAGTTCTTC	CSARTSGSLNEQFF
TRBD1	few	TRBJ2-3	17	TRBV7-8	TGTGCCAGCAGCTTACCCCCACGACAGGGCAGCACAGATACGCAGTATTTT	CASSLPPRQGSTDTQYF
NA	few	TRBJ2-7	14	TRBV12-3/TRBV12-4	TGTGCCAGCAACCTGGGGGCAGGGGCCTACGAGCAGTACTTC	CASNLGAGAYEQYF
NA	NA	TRBJ2-3	15	TRBV7-2	TGTGCCAGCAGCTTAGTGTCACTGAGCACAGATACGCAGTATTTT	CASSLVSLSTDTQYF
NA	few	TRBJ2-7	13	TRBV27	TGTGCCAGTGAAAACCCCGTCGGTTCCGAGCAGTACTTC	CASENPVGSEQYF
TRBD2	few	TRBJ2-3	18	TRBV7-8	TGTGCCAGCAGCTTGCTAAACATAGCGGGAGGGAAGGAGAACACGCAGTATTTT	CASSLLNIAGGKENTQYF
NA	NA	TRBJ2-2	13	TRBV25-1	TGTGCCAGCAGTGAATATAGGGACGGGGAGCTGTTTTTT	CASSEYRDGELFF
NA	NA	TRBJ2-5	14	TRBV5-6	TGTGCCAGCAGCAGGGGGGGCCAGGGAGAGACCCAGTACTTC	CASSRGGQGETQYF
TRBD1	once	TRBJ2-7	15	TRBV7-6	TGTGCCAGCAGCACGTTGGGACAGGGCCTCGGCGTGCAGTACTTC	CASSTLGQGLGVQYF
NA	NA	TRBJ2-6	16	TRBV5-1	TGCGCCAGCAGCTTGGTTGTGAACTCTGGGGCCAACGTCCTGACTTTC	CASSLVVNSGANVLTF
NA	few	TRBJ1-4	15	TRBV7-2	TGTGCCAGCAGCCCCGACCCGAATTCCGCGGAAAAACTGTTTTTT	CASSPDPNSAEKLFF
TRBD2	few	TRBJ2-3	16	TRBV6-1	TGTGCCAGCGCCCCCTCAGCGGGAGTGATCCCAGATACGCAGTATTTT	CASAPSAGVIPDTQYF
NA	NA	TRBJ2-7	13	TRBV12-1	TGTGCCAGCAGACTTAGGCGGGGGAGCGAGCAGTACTTC	CASRLRRGSEQYF
NA	few	TRBJ2-1	12	TRBV7-8	TGTGCCAGCAGCTCCCGAGTCCGGGAGCAGTTCTTC	CASSSRVREQFF
TRBD2	few	TRBJ2-1	16	TRBV5-5	TGTGCCAGCAGCGGACTTTTTGGGACTAGTGATAATGAGCAGTTCTTC	CASSGLFGTSDNEQFF
NA	NA	TRBJ2-3	12	TRBV7-6	TGTGCCAGCAGCTTAGAGCGGGATACGCAGTATTTT	CASSLERDTQYF